The 25 T cell receptor beta chains below come from one sample, sequenced in a study of CD8+ T cells in alopecia areata. RNA extraction was followed by reverse transcription into cDNA, which acted as the sequencing template. Measured with immunoSEQ multiplex PCR; TCRdb has only the in-frame clones, and not every one. Of about 150,000 clones listed, roughly 64% are singletons. Here the sequenced sample was CD4+ T cells sorted from blood, taken at week 0. These receptors were obtained from a human donor with alopecia areata.

This clone was seen more than once but under ten times. The chain recombines TRBV18 with TRBJ2-7, with 12 nucleotides matching TRBD1. Germline CDR1 reads KGHSH; CDR2 reads LQKENI. Unmatched junction bases numbered 3, after V lost 3 bases and J lost 6 bases. CDR3 length: 14 residues. CDR3 loop: CASSPGTGGREQYF. CDR3 nucleotide sequence: TGTGCCAGCTCACCTGGGACAGGGGGCCGCGAGCAGTACTTC.

The V call is TRBV6-5, the J call TRBJ2-1; D gene ambiguous. The CDR3 contains 12 residues. Germline V gene lookup returns CDR1 MNHEY and CDR2 SVGAGI. V gave up 2 bases and J gave up 6 bases, with 5 bases separating them. CDR3 amino acids: CASSYGGNEQFF. DNA for the CDR3: TGTGCCAGCAGTTACGGCGGCAATGAGCAGTTCTTC.

The genes are TRBV7-2 and TRBJ2-5; TRBD2 agrees at 11 bases. This CDR3 is 15 amino acids long. Germline CDR1 reads SGHTA; CDR2 reads FQGNSA. V trimming: 1 base; J trimming: 5 bases; junction bases outside the gene matches: 3. CDR3 protein: CASSLVAGGRETQYF. The CDR3 DNA follows: TGTGCCAGCAGCTTAGTAGCGGGGGGGCGGGAGACCCAGTACTTC.

The chain recombines TRBV7-9 with TRBJ2-1; TRBD1 might be the D (5 bases). Between the trimmed V and J ends, which lost 7 bases and 2 bases, there was a span of 15 bases. The CDR3 is 15 amino acids. Germline values: CDR1 SEHNR, CDR2 FQNEAQ (reference sequence). The CDR3 DNA reads as TGTGCCAGCACCGCCCCAGGGTGGGCCTACAATGAGCAGTTCTTC. Encoded protein: CASTAPGWAYNEQFF. Filled out from reference TRBV7-9 and TRBJ2-1, the complete variable domain reads DTGVSQNPRHKITKRGQNVTFRCDPISEHNRLYWYRQTLGQGPEFLTYFQNEAQLEKSRLLSDRFSAERPKGSFSTLEIQRTEQGDSAMYLCASTAPGWAYNEQFFGPGTRLTVL.

The chain carries TRBV4-3 and TRBJ2-3, with D possibly called TRBD1 or TRBD2 (5 bases each). The CDR3 runs to 17 residues. Germline CDR1 LGHNA, CDR2 YSLEER. Trimming removed 1 base at V and 3 bases at J, with 17 bases between. The CDR3, as DNA: TGCGCCAGCAGCCAAGGTCCACGGGGCCGAACAACAGATACGCAGTATTTT. The encoded protein is CASSQGPRGRTTDTQYF.

The chain combines TRBV29-1 with TRBJ1-3; unclear D gene. CDR1 is SQVTM and CDR2 is ANQGSEA in the germline V gene. V was cut by 4 bases and J by 2 bases, with 9 bases left in between. This CDR3 is built from 13 residues. The CDR3 spells CSVVRETGNTIYF. The DNA for the CDR3 is TGCAGCGTTGTTCGGGAGACTGGAAACACCATATATTTT.

This chain joins TRBV6-5 and TRBJ2-2; D gene uncertain. The germline V gene encodes CDR1 MNHEY and CDR2 SVGAGI. The V end was cut by 1 base, the J end by 5 bases, with 5 bases between. The CDR3 contains 13 residues. In DNA form, the CDR3 reads TGTGCCAGCAGTTACTTCGAGACCGGGGAGCTGTTTTTT. The encoded protein is CASSYFETGELFF.

The CDR3 DNA sequence: TGTGCCAGCAGTTCCCTGACAGGGGACTATGGCTACACCTTC. Translating gives CASSSLTGDYGYTF. The chain uses TRBV25-1 and TRBJ1-2; 8 bases match TRBD1. Trimming removed 5 bases from V and 3 bases from J; junction bases left unmatched: 5. The CDR3 loop spans 14 amino acids. Per the germline V gene, CDR1 is MGHDK and CDR2 is SYGVNS.

The sample holds a few counts of this clone. The V gene is TRBV15, the J gene TRBJ1-2; no clear D. Trimming removed 3 bases from V and 8 bases from J, with 13 bases in between. There are 13 residues in the CDR3. CDR1 LNHNV and CDR2 YYDKDF come from the germline V gene (reference sequence). This CDR3 reads CATSSPGQLGYTF. The CDR3, as DNA: TGTGCCACCAGCAGTCCCGGGCAGCTGGGCTACACCTTC.

This chain joins TRBV7-2 and TRBJ2-3; perhaps TRBD2 as D (6 bases). Germline V gene data show CDR1 as SGHTA and CDR2 as FQGNSA. The CDR3 loop spans 13 amino acids. The V end was cut by 3 bases, the J end by 4 bases, with 8 bases between. The CDR3, as DNA: TGTGCCAGCAGCTTTAGACTAGCAGATACGCAGTATTTT. It yields the protein CASSFRLADTQYF.

The gene calls are TRBV4-2 and TRBJ1-4; TRBD1 is a possible D gene (6 bases). Germline loops: CDR1 LGHNA, CDR2 YNFKEQ. The CDR3 loop spans 15 amino acids. V gave up 4 bases and J gave up 5 bases, with 14 bases separating them. The CDR3 region has the DNA TGTGCCAGCAGCCGAACCGAGGGGGGCAATGAAAAACTGTTTTTT. Translated: CASSRTEGGNEKLFF.

This clone has just a few counts. This chain connects TRBV6-6 to TRBJ2-5; 7 bases are a match to TRBD1. The CDR3 is 16 amino acids. Germline V gene data show CDR1 as MNHNY and CDR2 as SVGAGI (reference sequence). With V trimmed by 2 bases and J by 2 bases, 8 bases remained unmatched. The DNA of the CDR3 is TGTGCCAGCAGTTACACCCCGGGACAGCGTCAAGAGACCCAGTACTTC. This encodes CASSYTPGQRQETQYF.

The chain has TRBV29-1 and TRBJ1-3; D unresolved. This CDR3 has 14 residues. Looked up from germline, CDR1 is SQVTM and CDR2 is ANQGSEA. V lost 7 bases, J lost 0 bases, and 13 bases lay in between. The chain's CDR3 is CSAHLTSSGNTIYF. CDR3 coding DNA: TGCAGCGCTCATCTGACATCCTCTGGAAACACCATATATTTT.

The chain couples TRBV5-1 to TRBJ2-1; 7 nucleotides match TRBD2. V lost 2 bases, J lost 6 bases, and 8 bases stayed unmatched. The CDR3 spans 15 residues. Germline-derived CDR1 and CDR2 are SGHRS and YFSETQ. CDR3 sequence reads: CASSFSGRSVNEQFF. The CDR3 DNA reads as TGCGCCAGCAGCTTTAGCGGGCGCTCAGTCAATGAGCAGTTCTTC.

V gene TRBV11-2 combines with J gene TRBJ2-7, with D maybe TRBD2 (5 bases). Germline lookup yields CDR1 SGHAT and CDR2 FQNNGV. The V gene lost 3 bases and the J gene lost 7 bases, with 13 bases spanning the gap. The CDR3 sequence is 13 residues long. The CDR3 DNA sequence: TGTGCCAGCAGCTTCCGGGGAGCCGGGGAGCAGTACTTC. Its protein is CASSFRGAGEQYF.

V usage is TRBV4-3 and J usage is TRBJ1-6; 12 positions agree with TRBD1. From germline, CDR1 is LGHNA and CDR2 YSLEER. This CDR3 has 16 amino acids. With 1 base clipped from V and 10 bases from J, the junction kept 5 bases outside the gene matches. The CDR3 sequence: CASSQGAGQGASPLHF. The CDR3 DNA is TGCGCCAGCAGCCAAGGTGCGGGACAGGGGGCATCACCCCTCCACTTT.

The chain recombines TRBV7-9 with TRBJ1-6, with D unclear. There are 13 residues in the CDR3. The V and J ends lost 5 bases and 12 bases respectively, with 14 bases between them. Germline assignment: CDR1 SEHNR and CDR2 FQNEAQ (reference sequence). The CDR3 is CASSALTGGPLHF. The CDR3 coding sequence is TGTGCCAGCAGCGCCCTCACGGGAGGACCCCTCCACTTT. Full variable domain (rest looked up from reference TRBV7-9 and TRBJ1-6): DTGVSQNPRHKITKRGQNVTFRCDPISEHNRLYWYRQTLGQGPEFLTYFQNEAQLEKSRLLSDRFSAERPKGSFSTLEIQRTEQGDSAMYLCASSALTGGPLHFGNGTRLTVT.

J is TRBJ1-5 and V is TRBV18; the D is unclear. V was clipped by 0 bases and J by 1 base, with 10 bases between them. CDR1 and CDR2 (germline): KGHSH, LQKENI. The CDR3 contains 16 residues. The CDR3: CASSPPSGRSNQPQHF. CDR3 sequence (DNA): TGTGCCAGCTCACCACCGTCCGGGAGAAGCAATCAGCCCCAGCATTTT.

The V gene is TRBV7-8, the J gene TRBJ2-5, with D perhaps TRBD1 or TRBD2 (6 bases each). This CDR3 has 15 residues. Trimming removed 0 bases at V and 5 bases at J, with 13 bases between. Per germline, CDR1 SGHVS and CDR2 FQNEAQ. This CDR3 reads CASSLARGVGETQYF. The CDR3 nucleotides are TGTGCCAGCAGCTTAGCGAGGGGGGTAGGGGAGACCCAGTACTTC.

The sample holds a few counts of this clone. V and J are TRBV6-5 and TRBJ2-7; D is perhaps TRBD1 (6 bases). Germline V CDR1 and CDR2: MNHEY, SVGAGI. Trimming took 2 bases from V and 0 from J, leaving 8 bases between them. CDR3 length: 14 amino acids. The DNA of the CDR3 is TGTGCCAGCAGTTACGGGGGCCGCTCCTACGAGCAGTACTTC. Amino acid sequence: CASSYGGRSYEQYF.

V and J are TRBV6-1 and TRBJ1-5; TRBD1 agrees at 8 bases. The CDR3 has 12 residues. CDR1 and CDR2 from the germline V gene are MNHNS and SASEGT. V was clipped by 8 bases and J by 4 bases; unmatched bases: 1. In DNA, the CDR3 is TGTGCCAGCGGACAGGGTAATCAGCCCCAGCATTTT. Translating gives CASGQGNQPQHF.

Concerning this clone itself: Additional DNA sequences in this sample encode the identical CDR3. The V gene is TRBV18, the J gene TRBJ2-7, with D hard to call. V was cut by 2 bases and J by 3 bases, with 2 bases left in between. The germline V gene has CDR1 KGHSH and CDR2 LQKENI. This CDR3 is built from 11 residues. In nucleotides, the CDR3 is TGTGCCAGCTCACCAAACTACGAGCAGTACTTC. This encodes CASSPNYEQYF.

The genes are TRBV4-3 and TRBJ2-1, with D possibly being TRBD2 (5 bases). Germline V CDR1 and CDR2: LGHNA, YSLEER. This CDR3 has 13 residues. Trimming cost V 4 bases and J 10 bases, with 14 bases left between them. CDR3 sequence reads: CASSPRPTGEQFF. DNA for the CDR3: TGCGCCAGCAGCCCCCGACCTACGGGGGAGCAGTTCTTC.

The rearrangement joins TRBV5-6 to TRBJ2-2; D gene ambiguous. Deletions cut 0 bases from V and 2 bases from J, with 5 bases between. This CDR3 region has 14 residues. CDR1 and CDR2 from the germline V gene are SGHDT and YYEEEE. The DNA for the CDR3 is TGTGCCAGCAGCTTGGACACTAACACCGGGGAGCTGTTTTTT. This encodes CASSLDTNTGELFF.

A few counts support this clone. The chain combines TRBV9 with TRBJ1-1; a weak D match, TRBD1 (5 bases). Per the germline V gene, CDR1 is SGDLS and CDR2 is YYNGEE. The CDR3 extends over 14 amino acids. Trimming removed 1 base from V and 1 base from J, with 8 bases in between. The CDR3 sequence is CASSVHQGNTEAFF. The CDR3 bases are TGTGCCAGCAGCGTACATCAGGGGAACACTGAAGCTTTCTTT. The full variable domain, completed using reference TRBV9 and TRBJ1-1, is DSGVTQTPKHLITATGQRVTLRCSPRSGDLSVYWYQQSLDQGLQFLIQYYNGEERAKGNILERFSAQQFPDLHSELNLSSLELGDSALYFCASSVHQGNTEAFFGQGTRLTVV.